The clone carrying this TCR beta chain has only one observation. As yet, its antigen is unknown. The sample comes from a study of siplizumab effects on memory and regulatory T cells. Study conclusions and caveats: Roughly 75-95% of dividing CD4+ or CD8+ clones were without an attributable naive or memory phenotype. Confirmation that proliferating Tregs from siplizumab cultures had suppressive function was not obtained. Naive T cells seemed more diverse than memory cells and seemed major alloresponse contributors.

V gave up 3 bases and J gave up 6 bases, with 12 bases separating them. This CDR3 contains 15 residues. The V gene's germline CDR1 is LNHDA and CDR2 SQIVND (reference sequence). It was about 10^5 TCR templates that were assayed per sample. Assay: immunoSEQ multiplex PCR; the TCRdb copy retains only in-frame clones and omits some. This sample carries 70,000 to 95,000 clones, around 95% of them seen once, and the ten largest clones take 0.031%. The receptor was derived from a human donor in good health. The sequenced material came from naive CD4+ T cells sorted from blood. The J gene is TRBJ1-6, the V gene TRBV19; TRBD1 is a possible D gene (6 bases). CDR3 DNA: TGTGCCAGTAGTATTATCGGACAGAGTAATTCACCCCTCCACTTT. Translated: CASSIIGQSNSPLHF.